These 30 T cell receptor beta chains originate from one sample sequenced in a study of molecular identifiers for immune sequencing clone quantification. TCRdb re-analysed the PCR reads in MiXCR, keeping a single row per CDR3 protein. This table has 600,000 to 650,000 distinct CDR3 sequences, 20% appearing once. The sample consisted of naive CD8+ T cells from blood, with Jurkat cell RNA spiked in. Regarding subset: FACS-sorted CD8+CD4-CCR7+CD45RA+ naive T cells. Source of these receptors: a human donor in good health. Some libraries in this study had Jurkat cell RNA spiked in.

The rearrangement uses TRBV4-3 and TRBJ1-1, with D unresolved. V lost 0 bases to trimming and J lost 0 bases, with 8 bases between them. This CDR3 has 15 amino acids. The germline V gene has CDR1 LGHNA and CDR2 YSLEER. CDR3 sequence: CASSQEIALNTEAFF. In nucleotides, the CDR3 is TGCGCCAGCAGCCAAGAGATCGCTTTGAACACTGAAGCTTTCTTT.

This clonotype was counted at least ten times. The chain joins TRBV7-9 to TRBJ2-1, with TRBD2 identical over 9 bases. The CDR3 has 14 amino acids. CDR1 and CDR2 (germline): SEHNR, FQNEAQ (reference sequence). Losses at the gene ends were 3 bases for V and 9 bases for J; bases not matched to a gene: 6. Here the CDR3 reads CASSLPSGIVEQFF. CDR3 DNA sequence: TGTGCCAGCAGCTTGCCTAGCGGGATAGTTGAGCAGTTCTTC.

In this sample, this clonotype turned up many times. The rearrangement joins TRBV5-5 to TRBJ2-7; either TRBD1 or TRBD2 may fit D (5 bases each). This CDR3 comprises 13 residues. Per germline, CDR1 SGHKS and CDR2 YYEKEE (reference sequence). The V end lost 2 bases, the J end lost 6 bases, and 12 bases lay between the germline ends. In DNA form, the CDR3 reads TGTGCCAGCAGCTTCCGGGACGCGCGCGAGCAGTACTTC. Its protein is CASSFRDAREQYF.

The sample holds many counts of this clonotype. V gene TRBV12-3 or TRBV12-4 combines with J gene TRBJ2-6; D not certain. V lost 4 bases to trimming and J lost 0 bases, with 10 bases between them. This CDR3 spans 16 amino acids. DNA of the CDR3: TGTGCCAGCAGTTACCGGGCCCCCTCTGGGGCCAACGTCCTGACTTTC. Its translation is CASSYRAPSGANVLTF.

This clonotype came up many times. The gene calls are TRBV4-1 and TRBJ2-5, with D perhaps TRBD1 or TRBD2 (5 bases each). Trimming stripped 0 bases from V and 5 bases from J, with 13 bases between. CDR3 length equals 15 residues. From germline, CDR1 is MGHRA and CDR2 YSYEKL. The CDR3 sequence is CASSQEAGRGETQYF. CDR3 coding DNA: TGCGCCAGCAGCCAAGAGGCAGGGAGAGGGGAGACCCAGTACTTC.

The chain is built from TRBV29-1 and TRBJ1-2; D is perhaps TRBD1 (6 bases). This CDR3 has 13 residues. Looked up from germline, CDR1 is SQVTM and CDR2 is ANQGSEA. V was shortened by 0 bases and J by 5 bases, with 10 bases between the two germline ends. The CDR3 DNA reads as TGCAGCGTTGAAGACGACAGGTTTTATGGCTACACCTTC. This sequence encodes CSVEDDRFYGYTF. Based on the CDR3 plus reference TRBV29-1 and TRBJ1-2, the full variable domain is SAVISQKPSRDICQRGTSLTIQCQVDSQVTMMFWYRQQPGQSLTLIATANQGSEATYESGFVIDKFPISRPNLTFSTLTVSNMSPEDSSIYLCSVEDDRFYGYTFGSGTRLTVV.

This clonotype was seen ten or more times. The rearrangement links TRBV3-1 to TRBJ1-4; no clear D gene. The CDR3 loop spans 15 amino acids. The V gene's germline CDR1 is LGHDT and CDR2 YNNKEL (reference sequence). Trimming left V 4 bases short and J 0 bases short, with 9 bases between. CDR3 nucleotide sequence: TGTGCCAGCAGCCGAAACACGGCAACTAATGAAAAACTGTTTTTT. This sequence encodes CASSRNTATNEKLFF.

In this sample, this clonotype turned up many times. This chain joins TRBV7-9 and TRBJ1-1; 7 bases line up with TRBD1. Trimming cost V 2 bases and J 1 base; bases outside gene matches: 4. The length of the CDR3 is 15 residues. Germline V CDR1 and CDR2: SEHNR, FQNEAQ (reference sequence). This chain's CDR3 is CASSLPGQPNTEAFF. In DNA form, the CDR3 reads TGTGCCAGCAGCTTACCGGGACAGCCGAACACTGAAGCTTTCTTT.

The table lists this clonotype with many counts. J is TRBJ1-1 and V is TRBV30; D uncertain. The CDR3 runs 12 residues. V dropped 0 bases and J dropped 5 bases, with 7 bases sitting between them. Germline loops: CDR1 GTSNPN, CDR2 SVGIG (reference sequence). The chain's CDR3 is CAWSVVRTEAFF. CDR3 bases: TGTGCCTGGAGTGTAGTTAGGACTGAAGCTTTCTTT.

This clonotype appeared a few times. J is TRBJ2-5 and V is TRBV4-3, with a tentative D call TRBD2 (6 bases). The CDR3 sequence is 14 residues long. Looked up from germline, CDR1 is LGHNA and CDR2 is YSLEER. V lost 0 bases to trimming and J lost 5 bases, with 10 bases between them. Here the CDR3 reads CASSQESGRETQYF. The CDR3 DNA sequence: TGCGCCAGCAGCCAAGAGTCAGGGAGGGAGACCCAGTACTTC.

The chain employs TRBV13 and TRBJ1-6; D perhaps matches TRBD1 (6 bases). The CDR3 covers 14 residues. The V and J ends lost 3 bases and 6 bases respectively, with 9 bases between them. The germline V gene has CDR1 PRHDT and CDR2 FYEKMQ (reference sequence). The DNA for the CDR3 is TGTGCCAGCAGCTTGGGACAACCTAATTCACCCCTCCACTTT. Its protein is CASSLGQPNSPLHF.

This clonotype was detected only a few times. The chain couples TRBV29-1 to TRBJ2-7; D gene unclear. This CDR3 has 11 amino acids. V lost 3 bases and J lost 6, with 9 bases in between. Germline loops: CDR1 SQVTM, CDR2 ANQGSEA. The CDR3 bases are TGCAGCGTTGATTTTGGTAGCGAGCAGTACTTC. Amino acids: CSVDFGSEQYF.

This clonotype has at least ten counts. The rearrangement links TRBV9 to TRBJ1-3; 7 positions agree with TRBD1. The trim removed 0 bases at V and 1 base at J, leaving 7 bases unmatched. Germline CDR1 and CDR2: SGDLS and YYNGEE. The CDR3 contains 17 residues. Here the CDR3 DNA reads TGTGCCAGCAGCGTAGGGGACAGATATTCTTCTGGAAACACCATATATTTT. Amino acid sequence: CASSVGDRYSSGNTIYF.

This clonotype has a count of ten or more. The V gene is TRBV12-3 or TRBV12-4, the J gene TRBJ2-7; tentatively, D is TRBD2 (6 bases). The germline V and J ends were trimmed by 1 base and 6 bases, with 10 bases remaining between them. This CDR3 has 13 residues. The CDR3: CASSLEWRGEQYF. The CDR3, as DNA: TGTGCCAGCAGTTTAGAGTGGCGGGGCGAGCAGTACTTC.

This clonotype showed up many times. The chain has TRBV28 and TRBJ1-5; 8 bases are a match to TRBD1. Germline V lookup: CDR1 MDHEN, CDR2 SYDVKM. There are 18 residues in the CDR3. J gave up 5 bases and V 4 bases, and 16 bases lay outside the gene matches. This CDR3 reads CASSYPAQGQGLDQPQHF. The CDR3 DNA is TGTGCCAGCAGTTACCCGGCCCAAGGACAGGGTTTAGATCAGCCCCAGCATTTT.

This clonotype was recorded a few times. CDR3 sequence (DNA): TGTGCCAGCAGTGAACGGAGAGGGACGGGAGAGACCCAGTACTTC. It yields the protein CASSERRGTGETQYF. The chain combines TRBV6-1 with TRBJ2-5, with D perhaps given as TRBD1 or TRBD2 (5 bases each). V was clipped by 2 bases and J by 4 bases, with 14 bases between them. The CDR3 extends over 15 amino acids. Germline V CDR1 and CDR2: MNHNS, SASEGT.

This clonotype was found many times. As DNA, the CDR3 is TGCAGCGTTCCCAAAAAAGGTGGTCCAAGGGACAATGAGCAGTTCTTC. It translates to CSVPKKGGPRDNEQFF. V is TRBV29-1 and J is TRBJ2-1; no firm D call. Germline V gives CDR1 SQVTM, CDR2 ANQGSEA. This CDR3 is 16 amino acids long. V was trimmed by 5 bases and J by 5 bases, leaving 22 bases between them.

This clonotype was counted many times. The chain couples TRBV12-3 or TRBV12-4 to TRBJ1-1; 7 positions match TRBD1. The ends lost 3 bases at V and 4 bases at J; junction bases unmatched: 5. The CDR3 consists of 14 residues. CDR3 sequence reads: CASSFDREGTEAFF. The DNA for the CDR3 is TGTGCCAGCAGTTTCGACAGGGAGGGCACTGAAGCTTTCTTT.

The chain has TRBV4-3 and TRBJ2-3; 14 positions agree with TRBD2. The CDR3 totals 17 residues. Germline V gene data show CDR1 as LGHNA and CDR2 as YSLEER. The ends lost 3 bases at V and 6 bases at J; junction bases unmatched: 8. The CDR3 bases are TGCGCCAGCAGCCAGGAGGAGGGACTAGCGGGGGCCGATACGCAGTATTTT. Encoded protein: CASSQEEGLAGADTQYF.

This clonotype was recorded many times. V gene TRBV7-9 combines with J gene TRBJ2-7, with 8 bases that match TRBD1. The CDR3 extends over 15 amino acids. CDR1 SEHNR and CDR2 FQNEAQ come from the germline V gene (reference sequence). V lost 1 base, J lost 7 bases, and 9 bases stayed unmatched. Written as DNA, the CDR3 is TGTGCCAGCAGCTTAGTTCGGCAGGGGGCTGGTGAGCAGTACTTC. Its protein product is CASSLVRQGAGEQYF.

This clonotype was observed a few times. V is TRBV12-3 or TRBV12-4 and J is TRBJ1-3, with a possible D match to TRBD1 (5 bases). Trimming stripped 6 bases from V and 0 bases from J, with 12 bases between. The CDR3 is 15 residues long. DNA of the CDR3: TGTGCCAGCAGCCAGGGCATATTCTCTGGAAACACCATATATTTT. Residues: CASSQGIFSGNTIYF.

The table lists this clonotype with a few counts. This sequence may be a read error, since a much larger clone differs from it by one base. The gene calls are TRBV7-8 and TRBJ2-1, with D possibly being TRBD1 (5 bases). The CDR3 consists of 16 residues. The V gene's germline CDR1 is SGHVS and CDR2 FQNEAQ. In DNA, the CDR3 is TGTGCCAGCAGCTTAGCCGACAGACCCCTCAACAATGAGCAGCTCTTC. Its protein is CASSLADRPLNNEQLF. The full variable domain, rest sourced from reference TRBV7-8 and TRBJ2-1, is GAGVSQSPRYKVAKRGQDVALRCDPISGHVSLFWYQQALGQGPEFLTYFQNEAQLDKSGLPSDRFFAERPEGSVSTLKIQRTQQEDSAVYLCASSLADRPLNNEQLFGPGTRLTVL.

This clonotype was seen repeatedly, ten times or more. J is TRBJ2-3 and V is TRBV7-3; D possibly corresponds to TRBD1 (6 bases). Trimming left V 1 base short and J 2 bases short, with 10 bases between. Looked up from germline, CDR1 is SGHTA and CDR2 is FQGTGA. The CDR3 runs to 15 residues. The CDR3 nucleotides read TGTGCCAGCAGCTTAAGGGACAACCCCACAGATACGCAGTATTTT. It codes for CASSLRDNPTDTQYF.

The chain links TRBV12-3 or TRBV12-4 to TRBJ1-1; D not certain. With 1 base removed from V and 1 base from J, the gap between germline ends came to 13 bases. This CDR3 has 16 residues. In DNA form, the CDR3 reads TGTGCCAGCAGTTTAGAGGGCCCGATGACGAACACTGAAGCTTTCTTT. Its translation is CASSLEGPMTNTEAFF.

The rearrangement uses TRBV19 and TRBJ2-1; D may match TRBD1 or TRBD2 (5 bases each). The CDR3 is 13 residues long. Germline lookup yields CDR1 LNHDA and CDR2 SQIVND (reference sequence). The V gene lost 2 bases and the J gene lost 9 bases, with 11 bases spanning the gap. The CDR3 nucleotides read TGTGCCAGTAGTATAACGTCGGGGACTGAGCAGTTCTTC. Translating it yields CASSITSGTEQFF.

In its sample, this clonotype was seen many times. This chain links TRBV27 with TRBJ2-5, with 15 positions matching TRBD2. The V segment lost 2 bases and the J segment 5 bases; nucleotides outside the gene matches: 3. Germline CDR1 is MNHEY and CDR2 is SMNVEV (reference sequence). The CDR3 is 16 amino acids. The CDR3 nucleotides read TGTGCCAGCAGTTTAGGGACTAGCGGGGGGCTCGAGACCCAGTACTTC. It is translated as CASSLGTSGGLETQYF.

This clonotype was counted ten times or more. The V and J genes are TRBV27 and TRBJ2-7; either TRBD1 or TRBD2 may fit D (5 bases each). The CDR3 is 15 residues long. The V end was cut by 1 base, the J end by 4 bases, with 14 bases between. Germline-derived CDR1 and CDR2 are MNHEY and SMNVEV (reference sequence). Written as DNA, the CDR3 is TGTGCCAGCAGTTTATTAGAGGGGATGGAGTACGAGCAGTACTTC. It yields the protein CASSLLEGMEYEQYF.

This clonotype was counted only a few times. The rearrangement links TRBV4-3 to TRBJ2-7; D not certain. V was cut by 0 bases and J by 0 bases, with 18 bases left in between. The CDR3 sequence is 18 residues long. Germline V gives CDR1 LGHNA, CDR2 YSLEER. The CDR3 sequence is CASSQEGGSVTSSYEQYF. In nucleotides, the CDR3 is TGCGCCAGCAGCCAAGAAGGTGGATCGGTAACGAGCTCCTACGAGCAGTACTTC.

The CDR3 is CASRTANTGELFF. CDR3 DNA sequence: TGTGCCAGCCGAACCGCGAACACCGGGGAGCTGTTTTTT. This chain links TRBV12-3 or TRBV12-4 with TRBJ2-2; D not resolved. V lost 8 bases to trimming and J lost 0 bases, with 7 bases between them. There are 13 residues in the CDR3.

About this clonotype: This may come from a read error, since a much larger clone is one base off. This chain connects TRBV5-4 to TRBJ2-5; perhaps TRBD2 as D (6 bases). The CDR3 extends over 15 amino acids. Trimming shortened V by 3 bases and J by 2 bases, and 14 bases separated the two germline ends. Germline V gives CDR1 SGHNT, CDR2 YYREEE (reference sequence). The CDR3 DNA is TGTGCCAGCAGCTCCGTAGCGGAGCCTCAAGAGACCCAGTACTTC. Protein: CASSSVAEPQETQYF.